This T cell receptor (beta chain) emerged from a study of T cells in narcolepsy. The CDR3 length is 17 residues. Germline lookup yields CDR1 LNHDA and CDR2 SQIVND (reference sequence). The V gene end was trimmed by 8 bases and the J gene end by 8 bases; junction bases not matched to a gene: 20. Profiled with immunoSEQ multiplex PCR; TCRdb holds only in-frame clones, not every one. In the table there are about 34,000 clones, around 83% of which are singletons. The sequenced material came from CD45RA- memory CD4+ T cells from PBMCs. This TCR was recovered from a human donor with narcolepsy. The genes are TRBV19 and TRBJ2-4; 8 bases map to TRBD1. The CDR3 sequence: CASSKRSAGQVSDIQYF. Here the CDR3 DNA reads TGTGCCAGTTCCAAACGATCCGCGGGACAGGTGTCCGACATTCAGTACTTC.